This TCR beta chain was retrieved from a study of blood T cell repertoires in COVID-19. CDR3 length: 15 residues. Per the study methods: Amplification of reference gene primers was used by the study to estimate nucleated cell counts. Sequencing used immunoSEQ multiplex PCR; TCRdb keeps in-frame clones, though not all of them. V, J and clone size reflect that table, while D and trimming were determined from the DNA. The sample includes 15,000 to 20,000 clones, over 75% of them seen just once. The receptor's source is a human donor in a cohort sampled during active COVID-19. The V call is TRBV21-1, the J call TRBJ1-4; TRBD1, the table's D call, was not compared with the DNA. TRBV21-1 is reported as a pseudogene. The sample comprised peripheral blood. As DNA, the CDR3 is TGTGCCAGCAGCAGTCTGACAGGGCGTAATGAAAACCTGTTTTTT. Encoded protein: CASSSLTGRNENLFF.